Sequencing of this T cell receptor beta chain was carried out in a study of blood T cells in healthy people across ages. Together with a sample-barcoded 5' primer, a J-beta primer mix was included in a second PCR lasting about 6 to 11 cycles. One entry per CDR3 protein results from TCRdb running MiXCR on the 5' RACE reads. The sample shows 700,000 to 900,000 distinct CDR3 sequences, under 30% of them seen only once. This clonotype showed up just a few times. This sample was also put to use in a study of T cells of mothers and their children. That study reports: Donation came from three healthy Caucasian mothers together with their six children. The authors detected no persistent microchimeric T cell clones.

This clonotype was obtained from a boy between 5 and 17 years old in good health. What was sequenced was blood.

This CDR3 reads CSATIRGGGRRNEQFF. The DNA of the CDR3 is TGCAGTGCCACTATAAGGGGCGGGGGGCGGAGGAATGAGCAGTTCTTC. The chain couples TRBV20-1 to TRBJ2-1; 8 bases match TRBD2. The CDR3 totals 16 residues. Germline V gene data show CDR1 as DFQATT and CDR2 as SNEGSKA (reference sequence). With 6 bases clipped from V and 7 bases from J, the junction kept 17 bases outside the gene matches.